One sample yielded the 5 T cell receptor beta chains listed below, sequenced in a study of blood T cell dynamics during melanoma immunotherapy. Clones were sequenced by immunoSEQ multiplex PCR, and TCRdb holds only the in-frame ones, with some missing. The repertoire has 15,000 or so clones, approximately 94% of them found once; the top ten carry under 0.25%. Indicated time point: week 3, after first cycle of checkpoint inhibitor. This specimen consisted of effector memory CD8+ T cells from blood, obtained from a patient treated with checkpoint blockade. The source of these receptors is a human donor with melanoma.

The CDR3 DNA follows: TGTGCCAGCAGTTTAGGCGCTAGCGGGAGTTACGAGCAGTACTTC. Residues: CASSLGASGSYEQYF. The chain combines TRBV28 with TRBJ2-7; 10 bases align to TRBD2. Germline CDR1 and CDR2: MDHEN and SYDVKM. J gave up 4 bases and V 2 bases, and 5 bases lay outside the gene matches. CDR3 length: 15 residues.

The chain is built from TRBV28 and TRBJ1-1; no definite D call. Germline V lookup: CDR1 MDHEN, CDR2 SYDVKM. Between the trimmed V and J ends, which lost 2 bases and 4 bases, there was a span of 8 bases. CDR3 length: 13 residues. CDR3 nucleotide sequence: TGTGCCAGCAGTTTAGGACGGATCACTGAAGCTTTCTTT. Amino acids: CASSLGRITEAFF.

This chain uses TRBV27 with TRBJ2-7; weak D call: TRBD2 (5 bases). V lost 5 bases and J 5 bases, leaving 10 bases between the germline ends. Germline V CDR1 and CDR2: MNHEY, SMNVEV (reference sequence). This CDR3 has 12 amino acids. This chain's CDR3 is CASSPLRDEQYF. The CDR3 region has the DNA TGTGCCAGCAGTCCCCTGAGGGACGAGCAGTACTTC.

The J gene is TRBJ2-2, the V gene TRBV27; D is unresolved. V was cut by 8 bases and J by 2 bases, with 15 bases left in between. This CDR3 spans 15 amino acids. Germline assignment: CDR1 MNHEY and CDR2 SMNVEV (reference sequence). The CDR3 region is CASGFEVFNTGELFF. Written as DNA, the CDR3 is TGTGCCAGCGGATTCGAGGTGTTCAACACCGGGGAGCTGTTTTTT.

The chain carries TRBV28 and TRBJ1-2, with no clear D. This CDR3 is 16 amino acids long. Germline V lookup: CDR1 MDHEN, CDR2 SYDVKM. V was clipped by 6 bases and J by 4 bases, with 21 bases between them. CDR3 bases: TGTGCCAGCAGGAAGAACCTTGGGGAACCCTTCTATGGCTACACCTTC. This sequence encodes CASRKNLGEPFYGYTF.